The 2 T cell receptor beta chains reported below all come from one sample, sequenced in a study of CD8 T cells in Susac syndrome. Random hexamers were used to reverse transcribe the RNA input (about 0.5 to 1 ug). TCRdb analysed the immunoSEQ multiplex PCR reads with MiXCR anew, one entry per CDR3 protein. The profile shows some 400,000 distinct CDR3 sequences, 75% to 90% of them singletons. The sequencing sample was made of CD8+ T cells from PBMCs. The receptors here all came from a human donor with multiple sclerosis.

This clonotype was seen only once. The chain's CDR3 is CASSEIGGTSTDTQYF. As DNA, the CDR3 is TGCGCCAGCAGTGAGATTGGGGGGACTAGCACAGATACGCAGTATTTT. The chain links TRBV10-1 to TRBJ2-3, with a possible D match to TRBD2 (6 bases). V lost 2 bases and J 0 bases, leaving 12 bases between the germline ends. This CDR3 has 16 amino acids. CDR1 WNHNN and CDR2 SYGVQD come from the germline V gene (reference sequence).

The chain uses TRBV27 and TRBJ1-2; 7 bases match TRBD1. CDR1 and CDR2 from the germline V gene are MNHEY and SMNVEV (reference sequence). The trim removed 3 bases at V and 0 bases at J, leaving 4 bases unmatched. CDR3 length: 15 residues. Here the CDR3 DNA reads TGTGCCAGCAGTTTTATCGGGACAGCTAACTATGGCTACACCTTC. Translated: CASSFIGTANYGYTF.